This entry lists 21 T cell receptor beta chains sequenced from one sample in a study of tumor and adjacent non-tumor tissue in lung cancer. The template was RNA from unsorted bulk tissue. Distant lung tissue was collected more than 3 cm away from the tumor edge. Three rounds of nested PCR, following a modified ARM-PCR protocol, produced the TCRbeta library. TCRdb re-derived calls from the multiplex PCR reads in MiXCR, one entry per CDR3 protein. The sample records 60,000 to 85,000 distinct CDR3 sequences, over 65% being singletons. Sequencing used distant non-tumor lung tissue. The origin of the receptors is a man aged 65 to 85 with non-small cell lung cancer.

This clonotype was counted at least ten times. The chain joins TRBV10-3 to TRBJ1-1; TRBD1 matches 7 bases. CDR1 is ENHRY, CDR2 SYGVKD, per germline. Germline trimming cut 3 bases from V and 6 bases from J; bases unmatched to any gene: 10. This CDR3 is built from 15 residues. CDR3 residues: CAISDLGQDMSEAFF. CDR3 DNA: TGTGCCATCAGTGATCTAGGACAGGATATGTCTGAAGCTTTCTTT.

Concerning this clonotype: One junction end disagrees with the germline gene, perhaps due to a read error. The chain links TRBV11-3 to TRBJ1-1, with unresolved D. Germline assignment: CDR1 SGHNT and CDR2 YENEEA. This CDR3 contains 16 residues. CDR3 in DNA: TGTGCCAGCAGCTTCCGGATCAGAACCCTGAACATTGAAGCTTTATTT. This encodes CASSFRIRTLNIEALF.

Of note for this clonotype: Without the conserved terminal phenylalanine or tryptophan, this CDR3 likely stems from a read error. The chain combines TRBV5-1 with TRBJ1-1; 7 nucleotides match TRBD1. The germline V gene encodes CDR1 SGHRS and CDR2 YFSETQ. The J segment lost 10 bases and the V segment lost 5 bases, leaving 14 bases of the junction unmatched. There are 14 residues in the CDR3. The DNA of the CDR3 is TGCGCCAGCAGTAGTGGGACAGAGAACATTGTAGCTTTCCTT. Protein sequence: CASSSGTENIVAFL.

In regard to this clonotype: An end of the junction does not agree with germline; a read error may underlie this. The CDR3, as DNA: TGTGCCAGCAGTCAGAACTTGGGGGGCAATCAGCCCGAGCATTTT. It specifies CASSQNLGGNQPEHF. The V and J genes are TRBV6-2 or TRBV6-3 and TRBJ1-5, with TRBD1 as a possible D gene (6 bases). The germline V gene encodes CDR1 MNHEY and CDR2 SVGEGT. This CDR3 is built from 15 residues.

A word on this clonotype: The conserved phenylalanine or tryptophan is not found at the CDR3 terminus, so this likely reflects a read error. The CDR3 region is CTSRFPGPSSHEQFS. DNA of the CDR3: TGCACCAGCAGGTTCCCGGGACCCTCTTCTCATGAGCAGTTCTCC. The genes are TRBV10-2 and TRBJ2-1; either TRBD1 or TRBD2 may supply D (5 bases each). Germline CDR1 is WSHSY and CDR2 is SAAADI. This CDR3 has 15 residues.

This clonotype has only a few counts. This chain connects TRBV28 to TRBJ2-2, with 9 positions matching TRBD1. CDR1 is MDHEN and CDR2 is SYDVKM in the germline V gene. Trimming at V came to 4 bases and at J to 5 bases, leaving 5 bases not matched to a gene. The length of the CDR3 is 15 residues. CDR3 loop: CASSSPGQGTGELFF. The CDR3 nucleotides read TGTGCCAGCAGTTCACCGGGACAGGGAACCGGGGAGCTGTTTTTT.

At least ten counts were recorded for this clonotype. The chain couples TRBV10-3 to TRBJ1-5; TRBD1 agrees at 7 bases. The length of the CDR3 is 16 residues. Trimming removed 8 bases from V and 2 bases from J; junction bases left unmatched: 12. Germline-derived CDR1 and CDR2 are ENHRY and SYGVKD. The CDR3 here is CAIGRGGVSGNQPQHF. In nucleotides, the CDR3 is TGTGCCATCGGAAGAGGGGGCGTCTCTGGCAATCAGCCCCAGCATTTT.

This clonotype was counted a single time. Relative to the germline gene, one junction end is altered; a read error may explain this. This chain links TRBV29-1 with TRBJ1-2, with 9 bases that match TRBD1. Germline CDR1 is SQVTM and CDR2 is ANQGSEA. The CDR3 sequence is 16 residues long. In nucleotides, the CDR3 is TGCAGCGTCGTCCCGGGACAGGGAATGAGAGTCTATGGTTACACCTTC. This encodes CSVVPGQGMRVYGYTF.

This clonotype was detected ten times or more. The chain links TRBV4-1 to TRBJ1-5; D call uncertain. Trimming cost V 4 bases and J 3 bases, with 10 bases left between them. The length of the CDR3 is 14 residues. In germline, CDR1 is MGHRA, CDR2 YSYEKL. The CDR3 reads CASSLVGSNQPQHF. The CDR3 DNA reads TGCGCCAGCAGCCTGGTCGGTTCCAATCAGCCCCAGCATTTT.

A note on this clonotype: This is likely a read error, given that the CDR3 carries no conserved phenylalanine or tryptophan at its end. This chain connects TRBV12-3 or TRBV12-4 to TRBJ2-3; 8 bases align to TRBD1. CDR3 length: 13 amino acids. DNA for the CDR3: TGTGTCAGCAGTCCAGGGGGCGTCGATACGCAGTATTGT. Protein product: CVSSPGGVDTQYC.

Turning to this clonotype: One junction end disagrees with the germline gene, perhaps due to a read error. The J gene is TRBJ1-1, the V gene TRBV28; possibly TRBD1 for D (5 bases). This CDR3 is 13 amino acids long. Per the germline V gene, CDR1 is MDHEN and CDR2 is SYDVKM. The CDR3, as DNA: TGTGCCGGGGCCCAGAACGATCGCACTGAACCTTTCTTT. Protein sequence: CAGAQNDRTEPFF.

The rearrangement links TRBV29-1 to TRBJ2-5; D gene unclear. The germline V gene has CDR1 SQVTM and CDR2 ANQGSEA. This CDR3 spans 13 amino acids. CDR3 residues: CNLTDKFQETQYF. The CDR3 DNA follows: TGCAACCTGACCGACAAGTTCCAAGAGACCCAGTACTTC. Based on the CDR3 plus reference TRBV29-1 and TRBJ2-5, the full variable domain is SAVISQKPSRDICQRGTSLTIQCQVDSQVTMMFWYRQQPGQSLTLIATANQGSEATYESGFVIDKFPISRPNLTFSTLTVSNMSPEDSSIYLCNLTDKFQETQYFGPGTRLLVL.

The V call is TRBV11-3, the J call TRBJ2-7; D remains unclear. The CDR3 runs to 12 residues. CDR1 and CDR2 (germline): SGHNT, YENEEA. CDR3 in amino acids: CDRSLVRYKQYF. CDR3 DNA sequence: TGTGACAGAAGCTTAGTTCGGTACAAGCAGTACTTC.

A note on this clonotype: One junction end disagrees with the germline gene, perhaps due to a read error. V and J are TRBV10-3 and TRBJ2-7; 8 bases agree with TRBD1. Germline V gene sequence: CDR1 ENHRY, CDR2 SYGVKD. This CDR3 region has 14 residues. The CDR3 DNA is TGTGCCTGCATAACCGGGACAGGCCCCTACGAGCAGTACTTT. Residues: CACITGTGPYEQYF.

The rearrangement links TRBV4-2 to TRBJ2-7; no clear D. Germline V gene data show CDR1 as LGHNA and CDR2 as YNFKEQ. Between the trimmed V and J ends, which lost 7 bases and 0 bases, there was a span of 19 bases. The CDR3 length is 16 residues. CDR3 loop: CASTPALGRVSYEQYF. CDR3 sequence (DNA): TGTGCCAGCACCCCAGCTTTAGGTAGGGTCTCCTACGAGCAGTACTTC.

This clonotype has a handful of counts. Germline and junction disagree at one end, which may indicate a read error. V gene TRBV11-2 combines with J gene TRBJ1-1; unclear D gene. CDR1 is SGHAT and CDR2 is FQNNGV in the germline V gene. CDR3 size: 12 residues. Here the CDR3 reads CASTLRDTEASF. The CDR3 DNA sequence: TGTGCCAGCACATTGAGGGATACTGAAGCTTCCTTT.

Of note for this clonotype: A junction boundary mismatches the germline segment, possibly from a read error. This chain uses TRBV11-2 with TRBJ2-2; TRBD2 is a possible D gene (5 bases). Germline V gives CDR1 SGHAT, CDR2 FQNNGV. The CDR3 totals 16 residues. The CDR3 sequence is CANILVGTRVAGELLF. CDR3 sequence (DNA): TGTGCCAACATCTTAGTGGGCACAAGGGTTGCCGGGGAGCTGTTGTTT.

This clonotype was recorded many times. The gene calls are TRBV29-1 and TRBJ2-7, with 12 bases that match TRBD2. The germline V gene has CDR1 SQVTM and CDR2 ANQGSEA. The CDR3 runs to 14 residues. J gave up 2 bases and V 3 bases, and 2 bases lay outside the gene matches. In nucleotides, the CDR3 is TGCAGCGTTGACGGACTAGCGGGGACCTACGAGCAGTACTTC. This encodes CSVDGLAGTYEQYF.

Comment on this clonotype: One end of the junction fails to match germline, which may point to a read error. The chain couples TRBV4-3 to TRBJ2-7; perhaps TRBD2 as D (5 bases). CDR3 length equals 15 residues. CDR1 is LGHNA and CDR2 is YSLEER in the germline V gene. The CDR3 DNA is TGCGCCAGCACCCAAGGTCGGGGATATTTAGGCGAGCAGCAGTTC. Translated, it gives CASTQGRGYLGEQQF.

This clonotype was recorded many times. The CDR3: CSASSGARQETQYF. CDR3 bases: TGCAGTGCTTCCTCCGGGGCGAGACAAGAGACCCAGTACTTC. V usage is TRBV20-1 and J usage is TRBJ2-5; D may correspond to TRBD1 or TRBD2 (5 bases each). The V gene lost 5 bases and the J gene lost 2 bases, with 15 bases spanning the gap. Looked up from germline, CDR1 is DFQATT and CDR2 is SNEGSKA (reference sequence). The CDR3 sequence is 14 residues long.

This clonotype was picked up one time. This chain uses TRBV11-2 with TRBJ1-2, with D possibly matching TRBD1 (5 bases). The V gene lost 10 bases and the J gene lost 7 bases, with 19 bases spanning the gap. Germline loops: CDR1 SGHAT, CDR2 FQNNGV. The CDR3 covers 13 residues. DNA for the CDR3: TGTGCCAACGGCTCAGATAGGAGGGGTGGCTACACCTTC. Its translation is CANGSDRRGGYTF.